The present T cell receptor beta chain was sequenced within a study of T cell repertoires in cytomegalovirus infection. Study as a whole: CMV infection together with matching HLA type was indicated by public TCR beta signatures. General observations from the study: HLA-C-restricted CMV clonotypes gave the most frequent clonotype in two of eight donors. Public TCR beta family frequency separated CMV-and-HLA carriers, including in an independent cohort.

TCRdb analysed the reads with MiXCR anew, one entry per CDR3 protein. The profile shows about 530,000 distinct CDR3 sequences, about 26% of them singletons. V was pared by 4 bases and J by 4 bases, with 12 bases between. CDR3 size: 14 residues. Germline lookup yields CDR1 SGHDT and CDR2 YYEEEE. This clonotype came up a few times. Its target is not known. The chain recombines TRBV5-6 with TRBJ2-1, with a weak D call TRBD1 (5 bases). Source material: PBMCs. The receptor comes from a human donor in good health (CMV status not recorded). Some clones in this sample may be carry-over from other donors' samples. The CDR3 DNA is TGTGCCAGCAGCCCCGGACACCTATACAATGAGCAGTTCTTC. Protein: CASSPGHLYNEQFF. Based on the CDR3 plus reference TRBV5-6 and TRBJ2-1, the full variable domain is DAGVTQSPTHLIKTRGQQVTLRCSPKSGHDTVSWYQQALGQGPQFIFQYYEEEERQRGNFPDRFSGHQFPNYSSELNVNALLLGDSALYLCASSPGHLYNEQFFGPGTRLTVL.